This TCR beta chain appears in the sequencing data of a study of T cell responses to AZD1222 COVID-19 vaccine. Germline lookup yields CDR1 SGHTA and CDR2 FQGNSA. The CDR3 is 15 amino acids. The V gene lost 5 bases and the J gene lost 3 bases, with 14 bases spanning the gap. This clone occurred once. Method: immunoSEQ multiplex PCR; TCRdb's copy keeps in-frame clones and lacks some. The table lists 55,000 to 65,000 clones, approximately 89% of them singletons, with approximately 14% in the top ten. The sequence came from an adult in good health. The sample consisted of peripheral blood, taken on day 0 of AZD1222 vaccination. The chain is built from TRBV7-2 and TRBJ2-1; perhaps TRBD2 as D (5 bases). Here the CDR3 reads CASSPNRGNYNEQFF. The CDR3 DNA reads TGTGCCAGCAGCCCCAACCGGGGAAACTACAATGAGCAGTTCTTC.